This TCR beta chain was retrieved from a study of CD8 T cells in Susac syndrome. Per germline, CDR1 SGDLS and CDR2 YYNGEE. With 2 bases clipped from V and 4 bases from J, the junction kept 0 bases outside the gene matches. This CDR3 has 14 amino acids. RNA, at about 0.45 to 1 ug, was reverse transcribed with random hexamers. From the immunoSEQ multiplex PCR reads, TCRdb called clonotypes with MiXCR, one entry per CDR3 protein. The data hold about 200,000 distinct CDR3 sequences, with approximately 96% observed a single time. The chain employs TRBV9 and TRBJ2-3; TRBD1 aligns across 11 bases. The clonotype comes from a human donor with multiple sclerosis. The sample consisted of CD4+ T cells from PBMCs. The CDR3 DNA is TGTGCCAGCAGCGTGGGACAGGGGGCAGATACGCAGTATTTT. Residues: CASSVGQGADTQYF.